This TCR beta chain stems from a study of blood T cells in healthy people across ages. This clonotype was counted a few times. Germline V CDR1 and CDR2: DFQATT, SNEGSKA (reference sequence). V was cut by 4 bases and J by 7 bases, with 14 bases left in between. CDR3 length: 14 residues. A second roughly 6 to 11 cycle PCR used barcoded and J-beta primers. Each CDR3 protein is one row after TCRdb ran MiXCR on the 5' RACE reads. The sample carries around 780,000 distinct CDR3 sequences, 20% to 30% recorded once. These same records also appear under a second study, on T cells of mothers and their children.

The chain links TRBV20-1 to TRBJ1-6, with D perhaps matching TRBD1 (5 bases). Sequencing was carried out using blood. The clonotype was recovered from a boy younger than 18 in good health. The CDR3 sequence: CSAIGGEGNSPLHF. The CDR3 DNA follows: TGCAGTGCTATAGGAGGGGAGGGGAATTCACCCCTCCACTTT.